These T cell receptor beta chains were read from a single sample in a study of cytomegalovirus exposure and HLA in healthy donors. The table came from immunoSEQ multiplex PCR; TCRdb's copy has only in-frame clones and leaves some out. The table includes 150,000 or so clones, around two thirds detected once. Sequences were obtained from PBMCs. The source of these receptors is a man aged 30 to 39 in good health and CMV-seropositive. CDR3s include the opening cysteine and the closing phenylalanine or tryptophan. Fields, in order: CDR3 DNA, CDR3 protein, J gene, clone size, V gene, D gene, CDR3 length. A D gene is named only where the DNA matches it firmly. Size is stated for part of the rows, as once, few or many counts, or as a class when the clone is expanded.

TGCGCCAGCAGCCAAGAAGTTTTCCAGGGGGGCCCTAGCAATCAGCCCCAGCATTTT,CASSQEVFQGGPSNQPQHF,TRBJ1-5,.,TRBV4-1,TRBD1,19
TGTGCCAGCAGTTATGGGGACAGAATTAGCAATCAGCCCCAGCATTTT,CASSYGDRISNQPQHF,TRBJ1-5,.,TRBV27,TRBD1,16
TGTGCCAGCAGCTTGACAGGGAACACTGAAGCTTTCTTT,CASSLTGNTEAFF,TRBJ1-1,few,TRBV5-8,.,13
TGTGCCATCAAGGACAGAGTGAACACTGAAGCTTTCTTT,CAIKDRVNTEAFF,TRBJ1-1,.,TRBV19,.,13
TGTGCCAGCAGCGATGGACTAGCGGGAATCACCGGGGAGCTGTTTTTT,CASSDGLAGITGELFF,TRBJ2-2,.,TRBV2,TRBD2,16
TGTGCCAGCAGCGTAGCTGGCAGGGACTATGGCTACACCTTC,CASSVAGRDYGYTF,TRBJ1-2,few,TRBV9,.,14
TGTGCCAGCAGCTTAGTAAAGAACACTGAAGCTTTCTTT,CASSLVKNTEAFF,TRBJ1-1,.,TRBV7-6,.,13
TGTGCGTCCCTCTCTGGAAACACCATATATTTT,CASLSGNTIYF,TRBJ1-3,.,TRBV6-5,.,11
TGTGCCAGCAGCTGGGGTAGGGGTAGCAATCAGCCCCAGCATTTT,CASSWGRGSNQPQHF,TRBJ1-5,.,TRBV11-2,.,15
TGTGCCATCAGTGACCCCCTGGCCCGTCAAGCCCTCCACTTT,CAISDPLARQALHF,TRBJ1-6,.,TRBV10-3,.,14
TGTGCCAGCAGCCCGAGAACAGGGGCTTACTACGAGCAGTACTTC,CASSPRTGAYYEQYF,TRBJ2-7,.,TRBV7-9,TRBD1,15
TGCGCCAGCAGCCAAGTTAGTTTGACTTCGGACACTGAAGCTTTCTTT,CASSQVSLTSDTEAFF,TRBJ1-1,.,TRBV4-1,.,16
TGTGCCACCTCGGGGTCCGGAGGTGGGGAGCAGTACTTC,CATSGSGGGEQYF,TRBJ2-7,.,TRBV19,.,13
TGTGCCAGCAGTCCCGGGACAGGCAAACATGGCTACACCTTC,CASSPGTGKHGYTF,TRBJ1-2,.,TRBV6-5,TRBD1,14
TGTGCCAGCAGCAAAGAGGTTGTAGCGGGGCTCTACGAGCAGTACTTC,CASSKEVVAGLYEQYF,TRBJ2-7,few,TRBV21-1,.,16
TGTGCCAGCTCACCTACTCCGACAGTAAGGGTTCAGCCCCAGCATTTT,CASSPTPTVRVQPQHF,TRBJ1-5,.,TRBV18,.,16
TGTGCCAGCAGTTTTGGTGGGGCCCCTACTACATACGAGCAGTACTTC,CASSFGGAPTTYEQYF,TRBJ2-7,.,TRBV28,.,16
TGTGCCAGTAGTATTGGAGGATTAAGTGGCTACACCTTC,CASSIGGLSGYTF,TRBJ1-2,.,TRBV19,.,13
TGTGCCAGCAGCGCAAGAGACAGGGCTTGGGACACTGAAGCTTTCTTT,CASSARDRAWDTEAFF,TRBJ1-1,.,TRBV9,TRBD1,16
TGTGCCAGCAGTCCGACTAGCGGGAGGGCAGATACGCAGTATTTT,CASSPTSGRADTQYF,TRBJ2-3,.,TRBV6-4,TRBD2,15
TGTGCCAGCAGCCCAGGGACAGGGCGCGGAAACACCATATATTTT,CASSPGTGRGNTIYF,TRBJ1-3,.,TRBV11-3,TRBD1,15
TGTGCCAGCAGCTTGTCTTACACCGGGGAGCTGTTTTTT,CASSLSYTGELFF,TRBJ2-2,once,TRBV7-9,.,13
TGTGCCAGCAGCCGAGGGGGATCAGGGGCCATTGGCTACACCTTC,CASSRGGSGAIGYTF,TRBJ1-2,.,TRBV7-9,.,15
TGCGCCAGCAGTGAGTCCCTCGGCGGGTGGGTTCGAGACGAGCAGTACTTC,CASSESLGGWVRDEQYF,TRBJ2-7,.,TRBV10-2,.,17